This TCR beta chain was sequenced in a study of beta chain features in type 1 diabetes. The CDR3 extends over 14 amino acids. Germline-derived CDR1 and CDR2 are SEHNR and FQNEAQ (reference sequence). The single heparinised draw taken from each donor contained approximately 120 mL of blood on average. Over 95% purity was reached by all sorted populations. For this clone: Its antigen is unidentified. The junction departs from the called germline gene at one end, perhaps through a read error.

General observations from the study: Diminished insertions and augmented deletions at VDJ junctions characterized type 1 diabetes patients. Healthy donors had naive, central memory and Treg TCRB repertoires that appeared less similar than those seen among patients. Significant though moderate, a shortening of TCRB CDR3s appeared in all four CD4+ subsets of Type 1 diabetes patients.

Expressed TCRB transcripts were sequenced because the entire RNA isolate underwent reverse transcription. Using immunoSEQ multiplex PCR, the repertoire was profiled, and TCRdb retains in-frame clones only, with some absent. The sample records a few hundred thousand clones, around 9.6% being singletons. The origin of this receptor is a man aged 25-40 years with type 1 diabetes. Material for sequencing was central memory CD4+ T cells from blood. J is TRBJ1-1 and V is TRBV7-9; D is perhaps TRBD1 (5 bases). This CDR3 is CASRLGEMNTEAFF. The CDR3 DNA is TGTGCCAGCAGGTTAGGGGAGATGAACACTGAAGCTTTCTTT.